The 21 T cell receptor beta chains listed next were all sequenced from one sample in a study of T cell clonotyping in hematopoietic cell transplantation. The assay was immunoSEQ multiplex PCR, and TCRdb's table has in-frame clones only and misses some. The data show approximately 75,000 clones, around 94% seen once. The material sequenced was peripheral blood mononuclear cells. These receptors were obtained from a man aged 45-65 years in good health. Some clones in this sample may be carry-over from other donors' samples.

This chain uses TRBV4-2 with TRBJ1-6; 8 bases are shared with TRBD1. Per the germline V gene, CDR1 is LGHNA and CDR2 is YNFKEQ. With V trimmed by 1 base and J by 7 bases, 6 bases remained unmatched. The CDR3 contains 16 residues. The CDR3 is CASSQVFRGPNSPLHF. The CDR3 coding sequence is TGTGCCAGCAGCCAAGTTTTCAGGGGGCCAAATTCACCCCTCCACTTT.

This chain uses TRBV6-5 with TRBJ2-7; TRBD2 matches at 14 bases. The CDR3 loop spans 16 amino acids. Germline V gives CDR1 MNHEY, CDR2 SVGAGI. The trim removed 4 bases at V and 4 bases at J, leaving 6 bases unmatched. The CDR3 DNA reads as TGTGCCAGCAGTTTTTGGGGGACTAGCGGGAGTTACGAGCAGTACTTC. As protein: CASSFWGTSGSYEQYF.

Only a few counts were recorded for this clone. V usage is TRBV29-1 and J usage is TRBJ1-1; D not certain. The CDR3 is made up of 12 amino acids. CDR1 and CDR2 from the germline V gene are SQVTM and ANQGSEA. V was cut by 6 bases and J by 0 bases, with 8 bases left in between. CDR3 nucleotide sequence: TGCAGCGTCTCGGGCCTGAACACTGAAGCTTTCTTT. It yields the protein CSVSGLNTEAFF.

V and J are TRBV18 and TRBJ2-7; D may match TRBD1 or TRBD2 (6 bases each). The V gene's germline CDR1 is KGHSH and CDR2 LQKENI. The germline V and J ends were trimmed by 2 bases and 0 bases, with 17 bases remaining between them. The CDR3 consists of 17 residues. The CDR3 sequence: CASSPFGGGLSSYEQYF. Written as DNA, the CDR3 is TGTGCCAGCTCACCATTCGGGGGCGGTCTCTCCTCCTACGAGCAGTACTTC.

The gene calls are TRBV6-5 and TRBJ2-7; D perhaps matches TRBD2 (5 bases). This CDR3 contains 16 residues. Per the germline V gene, CDR1 is MNHEY and CDR2 is SVGAGI. Trimming left V 2 bases short and J 0 bases short, with 14 bases between. The DNA of the CDR3 is TGTGCCAGCAGTTACGAGGGCATTCTAGGCTCCTACGAGCAGTACTTC. Translating gives CASSYEGILGSYEQYF.

This clone was found a few times. The rearrangement uses TRBV7-2 and TRBJ2-2, with D perhaps matching TRBD2 (5 bases). There are 13 residues in the CDR3. V dropped 5 bases and J dropped 5 bases, with 9 bases sitting between them. Germline CDR1 SGHTA, CDR2 FQGNSA. The CDR3 bases are TGTGCCAGCAGCCTCCGGAGGACCGGGGAGCTGTTTTTT. Amino acids: CASSLRRTGELFF. Based on the CDR3 plus reference TRBV7-2 and TRBJ2-2, the full variable domain is GAGVSQSPSNKVTEKGKDVELRCDPISGHTALYWYRQSLGQGLEFLIYFQGNSAPDKSGLPSDRFSAERTGGSVSTLTIQRTQQEDSAVYLCASSLRRTGELFFGEGSRLTVL.

This chain connects TRBV11-2 to TRBJ2-3, with 12 bases fitting TRBD2. Germline V gives CDR1 SGHAT, CDR2 FQNNGV. The CDR3 spans 19 residues. V shed 1 base and J 0 bases; nucleotides not matched to a gene: 8. The CDR3 loop reads CASSLGLAGGFASTDTQYF. CDR3 bases: TGTGCCAGCAGCTTAGGGCTAGCGGGAGGGTTCGCTAGCACAGATACGCAGTATTTT.

This rearrangement joins TRBV2 to TRBJ2-7; D perhaps matches TRBD2 (7 bases). The CDR3 length is 14 residues. CDR1 is SNHLY, CDR2 FYNNEI, per germline. The CDR3 DNA is TGTGCTTCGCAGGGGAGGGCAGACACCTACGAGCAGTACTTC. As protein: CASQGRADTYEQYF.

The gene calls are TRBV10-3 and TRBJ1-1; D not certain. V was trimmed by 2 bases and J by 1 base, leaving 8 bases between them. The CDR3 totals 14 residues. The germline V gene has CDR1 ENHRY and CDR2 SYGVKD. The CDR3 here is CAISEKAQNTEAFF. For the CDR3, the DNA is TGTGCCATCAGTGAGAAGGCCCAGAACACTGAAGCTTTCTTT.

The chain joins TRBV4-1 to TRBJ2-6; a possible D gene is TRBD2 (5 bases). Trimming stripped 3 bases from V and 4 bases from J, with 22 bases between. CDR1 and CDR2 (germline): MGHRA, YSYEKL. The CDR3 has 19 residues. The CDR3 nucleotides read TGCGCCAGCAGCCATGATGACACCCGGGGTTTGGCCGGGGCCAACGTCCTGACTTTC. Translated, it gives CASSHDDTRGLAGANVLTF.

The rearrangement joins TRBV19 to TRBJ1-5; TRBD1 matches at 7 bases. V gave up 5 bases and J gave up 7 bases; unmatched junction bases: 14. The CDR3 length is 16 residues. From germline, CDR1 is LNHDA and CDR2 SQIVND (reference sequence). CDR3 sequence: CASSAGTAHRGQPQHF. CDR3 sequence (DNA): TGTGCCAGTAGTGCCGGGACAGCGCACCGTGGACAGCCCCAGCATTTT.

J is TRBJ1-2 and V is TRBV6-5; 7 bases are a match to TRBD1. V was clipped by 0 bases and J by 5 bases; unmatched bases: 9. Germline CDR1 and CDR2: MNHEY and SVGAGI. The CDR3 consists of 16 residues. CDR3 DNA: TGTGCCAGCAGTTACTCACCGCGGGACAGCTTGTATGGCTACACCTTC. This codes for CASSYSPRDSLYGYTF.

V usage is TRBV25-1 and J usage is TRBJ2-5; weak D call: TRBD2 (6 bases). This CDR3 is built from 16 residues. Germline V CDR1 and CDR2: MGHDK, SYGVNS. Trimming shortened V by 1 base and J by 2 bases, and 14 bases separated the two germline ends. The CDR3 region is CASSELRGVEQETQYF. The CDR3, as DNA: TGTGCCAGCAGTGAATTGCGGGGAGTAGAACAAGAGACCCAGTACTTC.

V is TRBV7-2 and J is TRBJ2-3; D call uncertain. Between the trimmed V and J ends, which lost 5 bases and 2 bases, there was a span of 5 bases. Germline assignment: CDR1 SGHTA and CDR2 FQGNSA. The CDR3 has 12 amino acids. The CDR3 region is CASSTYTDTQYF. CDR3 bases: TGTGCCAGCAGCACTTACACAGATACGCAGTATTTT.

This CDR3 reads CASSLPGMGYTF. Here the CDR3 DNA reads TGTGCCAGCAGCTTACCGGGGATGGGCTACACCTTC. V is TRBV7-9 and J is TRBJ1-2; D not resolved. The V end was cut by 2 bases, the J end by 8 bases, with 9 bases between. CDR3 length: 12 amino acids. Germline V CDR1 and CDR2: SEHNR, FQNEAQ (reference sequence).

The chain carries TRBV5-6 and TRBJ1-1; possibly TRBD1 for D (5 bases). Trimming stripped 2 bases from V and 5 bases from J, with 10 bases between. The CDR3 has 13 residues. Germline V gene sequence: CDR1 SGHDT, CDR2 YYEEEE. DNA for the CDR3: TGTGCCAGCAGCTTTTTTTGGGGGACTGAAGCTTTCTTT. Encoded protein: CASSFFWGTEAFF.

The chain carries TRBV5-1 and TRBJ1-2; 11 nucleotides agree with TRBD1. Germline values: CDR1 SGHRS, CDR2 YFSETQ. The V gene end was trimmed by 6 bases and the J gene end by 6 bases; junction bases not matched to a gene: 4. CDR3 length equals 13 residues. In DNA form, the CDR3 reads TGCGCCAGCAAAGAGGACAGGGGGCATGGCTACACCTTC. This encodes CASKEDRGHGYTF. Using reference TRBV5-1 and TRBJ1-2 for the parts outside the CDR3, the full variable domain is KAGVTQTPRYLIKTRGQQVTLSCSPISGHRSVSWYQQTPGQGLQFLFEYFSETQRNKGNFPGRFSGRQFSNSRSEMNVSTLELGDSALYLCASKEDRGHGYTFGSGTRLTVV.

V usage is TRBV5-3 and J usage is TRBJ1-2; 11 bases fit TRBD1. TRBV5-3 is marked as an open reading frame, function uncertain. With 4 bases clipped from V and 4 bases from J, the junction kept 3 bases outside the gene matches. This CDR3 contains 14 residues. The DNA of the CDR3 is TGTGCCAGAAGCCGGGACAGGGGGAGCTATGGCTACACCTTC. Protein sequence: CARSRDRGSYGYTF.

Of note for this clone: This sample includes further DNA sequences coding for the same CDR3. The CDR3 sequence is CASSYSGGGEQFF. The CDR3 nucleotides read TGTGCCAGCAGTTACTCAGGTGGGGGGGAGCAGTTCTTC. This rearrangement joins TRBV6-5 to TRBJ2-1; D perhaps matches TRBD2 (6 bases). V was cut by 0 bases and J by 10 bases, with 10 bases left in between. Germline loops: CDR1 MNHEY, CDR2 SVGAGI. The CDR3 is made up of 13 amino acids.

The J gene is TRBJ2-3, the V gene TRBV7-3, with a possible D match to TRBD1 (5 bases). Germline V lookup: CDR1 SGHTA, CDR2 FQGTGA. V lost 5 bases to trimming and J lost 2 bases, with 14 bases between them. The CDR3 has 15 residues. CDR3 residues: CASSPVRGNTDTQYF. The DNA of the CDR3 is TGTGCCAGCAGCCCCGTTAGGGGTAACACAGATACGCAGTATTTT.

The genes are TRBV19 and TRBJ2-3; no clear D gene. CDR1 and CDR2 (germline): LNHDA, SQIVND (reference sequence). Trimming took 3 bases from V and 0 from J, leaving 7 bases between them. The CDR3 totals 14 residues. Here the CDR3 DNA reads TGTGCCAGTAGTATTACAGCTAGCACAGATACGCAGTATTTT. Translation: CASSITASTDTQYF. The full variable domain, its missing parts supplied by reference TRBV19 and TRBJ2-3, is DGGITQSPKYLFRKEGQNVTLSCEQNLNHDAMYWYRQDPGQGLRLIYYSQIVNDFQKGDIAEGYSVSREKKESFPLTVTSAQKNPTAFYLCASSITASTDTQYFGPGTRLTVL.